The 9 T cell receptor beta chains given below trace back to one sample, sequenced in a study of T cell responses to AZD1222 COVID-19 vaccine. Clones were read by immunoSEQ multiplex PCR, and TCRdb kept only the in-frame ones, dropping some. The sample yields 58,000 or so clones, around nine tenths seen once. This specimen was peripheral blood, taken 28 days after the second AZD1222 dose. The receptor source for this set is an adult who received the AZD1222 COVID-19 vaccine.

V is TRBV4-3 and J is TRBJ1-3, with D possibly TRBD1 on 5 matching bases. Trimming cost V 1 base and J 0 bases, with 10 bases left between them. The CDR3 totals 16 residues. The germline V gene has CDR1 LGHNA and CDR2 YSLEER. The CDR3 sequence is CASSQAGGTSGNTIYF. In DNA form, the CDR3 reads TGCGCCAGCAGCCAAGCGGGCGGGACCTCTGGAAACACCATATATTTT.

The chain uses TRBV6-5 and TRBJ1-4; no clear D gene. Trimming removed 1 base from V and 8 bases from J, with 8 bases in between. Germline V gives CDR1 MNHEY, CDR2 SVGAGI. The CDR3 is 13 amino acids. The chain's CDR3 is CASSYFPGEKLFF. The CDR3 nucleotides read TGTGCCAGCAGTTACTTTCCTGGAGAAAAACTGTTTTTT.

As to this clone: The same CDR3 arises from other DNA sequences in this sample as well. J is TRBJ1-5 and V is TRBV7-2, with D unresolved. V lost 6 bases to trimming and J lost 1 base, with 10 bases between them. Per the germline V gene, CDR1 is SGHTA and CDR2 is FQGNSA. The CDR3 sequence is 14 residues long. CDR3 sequence: CASSLRGSNQPQHF. CDR3 DNA sequence: TGTGCCAGCAGTTTACGAGGGAGCAATCAGCCCCAGCATTTT.

The chain joins TRBV28 to TRBJ1-5; the D gene is possibly TRBD1 (5 bases). Trimming cost V 5 bases and J 5 bases, with 16 bases left between them. CDR3 length equals 15 residues. Germline CDR1 and CDR2: MDHEN and SYDVKM. This chain's CDR3 is CASSPGGAGYQPQHF. CDR3 nucleotides: TGTGCCAGCAGTCCCGGAGGGGCTGGGTATCAGCCCCAGCATTTT.

This sequence joins TRBV25-1 and TRBJ1-1, with D uncertain. CDR1 MGHDK and CDR2 SYGVNS come from the germline V gene. The CDR3 is 12 amino acids. Trimming took off 6 bases at V and 1 base at J, with 6 bases between the two ends. CDR3 amino acids: CASRDSNTEAFF. CDR3 DNA: TGTGCCAGCAGGGACTCGAACACTGAAGCTTTCTTT.

This clone was counted a few times. This rearrangement joins TRBV7-2 to TRBJ2-7; D gene unclear. The ends were cut back, 6 bases at V and 3 bases at J, with 15 bases in the middle. Germline assignment: CDR1 SGHTA and CDR2 FQGNSA. The CDR3 runs to 14 residues. The CDR3 nucleotides are TGTGCCAGCAGACCGCAAGTATTGAGCTACGAGCAGTACTTC. Protein sequence: CASRPQVLSYEQYF.

The CDR3 region is CASSLLDTGELFF. The CDR3 nucleotides read TGCGCCAGCAGCTTGCTAGACACCGGGGAGCTGTTTTTT. The chain has TRBV5-1 and TRBJ2-2, with D unclear. Germline V lookup: CDR1 SGHRS, CDR2 YFSETQ. V lost 1 base and J 3 bases, leaving 4 bases between the germline ends. The CDR3 runs to 13 residues.

CDR3 protein: CASSKWGGAQYNEQFF. The DNA for the CDR3 is TGTGCCAGTAGCAAATGGGGGGGGGCCCAGTACAATGAGCAGTTCTTC. This chain uses TRBV19 with TRBJ2-1; TRBD2 might be the D (7 bases). The CDR3 is 16 amino acids. Germline CDR1 reads LNHDA; CDR2 reads SQIVND (reference sequence). V dropped 6 bases and J dropped 4 bases, with 19 bases sitting between them.

This rearrangement joins TRBV3-1 (or the pseudogene TRBV3-2) to TRBJ2-7; possibly TRBD1 for D (5 bases). The CDR3 has 14 residues. The V end was cut by 5 bases, the J end by 7 bases, with 18 bases between. Germline V lookup: CDR1 LGHDT, CDR2 YNNKEL (reference sequence). CDR3 residues: CASSETGRGGEQYF. The CDR3 DNA sequence: TGTGCCAGCAGCGAGACGGGTAGGGGTGGAGAGCAGTACTTC.